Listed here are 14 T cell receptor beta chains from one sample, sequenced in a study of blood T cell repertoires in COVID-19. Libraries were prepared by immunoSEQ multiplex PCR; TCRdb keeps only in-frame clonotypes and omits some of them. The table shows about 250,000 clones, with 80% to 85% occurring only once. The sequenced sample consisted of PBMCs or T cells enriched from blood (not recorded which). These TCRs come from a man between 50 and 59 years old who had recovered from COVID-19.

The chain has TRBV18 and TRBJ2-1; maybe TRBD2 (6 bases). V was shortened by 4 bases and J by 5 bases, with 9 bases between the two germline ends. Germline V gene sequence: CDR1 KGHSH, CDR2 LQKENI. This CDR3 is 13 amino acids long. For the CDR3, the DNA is TGTGCCAGCTCACTAGGAGGGGACAATGAGCAGTTCTTC. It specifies CASSLGGDNEQFF.

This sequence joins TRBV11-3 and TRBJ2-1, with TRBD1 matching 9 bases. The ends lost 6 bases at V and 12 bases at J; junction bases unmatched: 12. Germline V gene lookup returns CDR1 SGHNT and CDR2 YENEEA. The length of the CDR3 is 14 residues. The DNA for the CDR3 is TGTGCCAGCAGTACCGGGACAGGGCGGGGAGGGCAGTTCTTC. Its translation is CASSTGTGRGGQFF. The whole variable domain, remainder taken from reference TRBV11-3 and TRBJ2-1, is EAGVVQSPRYKIIEKKQPVAFWCNPISGHNTLYWYLQNLGQGPELLIRYENEEAVDDSQLPKDRFSAERLKGVDSTLKIQPAELGDSAVYLCASSTGTGRGGQFFGPGTRLTVL.

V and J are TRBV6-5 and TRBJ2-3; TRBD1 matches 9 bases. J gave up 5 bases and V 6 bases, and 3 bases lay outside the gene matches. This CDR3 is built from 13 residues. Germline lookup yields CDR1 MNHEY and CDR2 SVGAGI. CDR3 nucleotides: TGTGCCAGCAGGACAGGGGGGGAAGATACGCAGTATTTT. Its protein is CASRTGGEDTQYF.

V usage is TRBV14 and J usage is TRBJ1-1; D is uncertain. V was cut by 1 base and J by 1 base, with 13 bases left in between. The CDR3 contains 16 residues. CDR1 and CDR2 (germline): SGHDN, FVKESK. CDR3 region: CASSQVLGFANTEAFF. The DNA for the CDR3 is TGTGCCAGCAGCCAAGTACTAGGGTTCGCGAACACTGAAGCTTTCTTT.

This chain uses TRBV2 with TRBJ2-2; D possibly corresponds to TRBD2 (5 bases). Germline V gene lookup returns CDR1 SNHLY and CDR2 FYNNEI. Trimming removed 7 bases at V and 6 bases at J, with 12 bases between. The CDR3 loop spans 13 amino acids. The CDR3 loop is CASITSGSGELFF. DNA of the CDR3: TGTGCCAGCATCACATCGGGGTCCGGGGAGCTGTTTTTT.

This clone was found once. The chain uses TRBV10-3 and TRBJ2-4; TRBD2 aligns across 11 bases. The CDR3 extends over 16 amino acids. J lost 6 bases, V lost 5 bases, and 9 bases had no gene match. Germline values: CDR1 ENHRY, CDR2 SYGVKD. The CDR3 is CAISSTSGSAGNIQYF. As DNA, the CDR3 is TGTGCCATCAGTTCTACTAGCGGGAGTGCGGGAAACATTCAGTACTTC.

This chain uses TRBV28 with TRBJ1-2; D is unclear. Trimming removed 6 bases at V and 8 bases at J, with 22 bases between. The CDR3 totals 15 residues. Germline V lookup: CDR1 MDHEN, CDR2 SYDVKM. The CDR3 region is CASSLILSATRGYTF. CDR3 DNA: TGTGCCAGCAGCCTCATCCTTTCTGCTACCCGGGGCTACACCTTC.

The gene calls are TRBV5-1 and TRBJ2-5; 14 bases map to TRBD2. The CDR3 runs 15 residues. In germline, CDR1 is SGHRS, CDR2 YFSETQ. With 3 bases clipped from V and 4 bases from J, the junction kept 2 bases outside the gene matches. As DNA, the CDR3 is TGCGCCAGCAGCTGGGGGACTAGCGGGGGAGAGACCCAGTACTTC. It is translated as CASSWGTSGGETQYF.

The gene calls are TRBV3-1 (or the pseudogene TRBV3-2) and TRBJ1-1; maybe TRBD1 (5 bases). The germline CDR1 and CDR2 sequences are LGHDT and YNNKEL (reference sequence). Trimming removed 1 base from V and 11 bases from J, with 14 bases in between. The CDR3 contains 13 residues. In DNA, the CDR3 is TGTGCCAGCAGCCAAGCTCGTGACAGCCATGCTTTCTTT. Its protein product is CASSQARDSHAFF.

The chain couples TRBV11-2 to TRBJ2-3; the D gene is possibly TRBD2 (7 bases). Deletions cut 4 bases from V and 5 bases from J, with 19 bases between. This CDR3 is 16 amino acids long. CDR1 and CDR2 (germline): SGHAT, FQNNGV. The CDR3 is CASSSRGGGLVDTQYF. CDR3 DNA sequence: TGTGCCAGCAGCTCGCGAGGGGGGGGCCTGGTAGATACGCAGTATTTT.

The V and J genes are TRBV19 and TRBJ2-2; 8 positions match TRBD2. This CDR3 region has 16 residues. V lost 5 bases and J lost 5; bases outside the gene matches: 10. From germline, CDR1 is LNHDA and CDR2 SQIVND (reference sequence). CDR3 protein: CASSPTRTSRTGELFF. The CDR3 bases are TGTGCCAGTAGTCCTACGAGGACTAGCAGGACCGGGGAGCTGTTTTTT.

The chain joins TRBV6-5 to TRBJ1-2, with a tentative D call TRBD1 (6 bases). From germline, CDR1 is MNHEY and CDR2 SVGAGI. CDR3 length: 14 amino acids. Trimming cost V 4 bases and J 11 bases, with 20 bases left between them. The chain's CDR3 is CASSFSSPGGAYTF. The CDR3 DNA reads TGTGCCAGCAGTTTTTCCTCCCCTGGGGGCGCATACACCTTC.

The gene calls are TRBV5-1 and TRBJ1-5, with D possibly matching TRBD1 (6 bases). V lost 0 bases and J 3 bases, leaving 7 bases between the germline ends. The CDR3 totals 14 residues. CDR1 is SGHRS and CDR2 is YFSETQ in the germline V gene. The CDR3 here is CASSLDRDNQPQHF. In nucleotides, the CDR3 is TGCGCCAGCAGCTTGGACAGGGACAATCAGCCCCAGCATTTT.

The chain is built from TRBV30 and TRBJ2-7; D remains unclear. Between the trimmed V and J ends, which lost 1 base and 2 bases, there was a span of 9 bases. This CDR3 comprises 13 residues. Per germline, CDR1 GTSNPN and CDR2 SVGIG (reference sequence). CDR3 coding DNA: TGTGCCTGGAGTGCAATCCCCCCCTACGAGCAGTACTTC. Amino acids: CAWSAIPPYEQYF. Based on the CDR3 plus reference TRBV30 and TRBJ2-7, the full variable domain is SQTIHQWPATLVQPVGSPLSLECTVEGTSNPNLYWYRQAAGRGLQLLFYSVGIGQISSEVPQNLSASRPQDRQFILSSKKLLLSDSGFYLCAWSAIPPYEQYFGPGTRLTVT.